Below, 4 T cell receptor beta chains from the same sample are listed, as sequenced in a study of T cell responses to AZD1222 COVID-19 vaccine. Clones were read by immunoSEQ multiplex PCR, and TCRdb kept only the in-frame ones, dropping some. Among 95,000 to 130,000 clones, about 90% were seen once, and the ten largest hold 7.5%. The sample consisted of peripheral blood, taken on day 0 of AZD1222 vaccination. Receptors originate from an adult in good health.

A few counts support this clone. The V call is TRBV5-4, the J call TRBJ2-7; TRBD2 aligns across 8 bases. The CDR3 has 14 amino acids. Germline CDR1 reads SGHNT; CDR2 reads YYREEE (reference sequence). V was pared by 3 bases and J by 6 bases, with 8 bases of the junction left unmatched. Here the CDR3 DNA reads TGTGCCAGCAGCTCCGGGACTAGGGTCTCCGAGCAGTACTTC. Protein product: CASSSGTRVSEQYF.

The rearrangement uses TRBV19 and TRBJ2-1; 8 bases align to TRBD2. This CDR3 comprises 13 residues. V dropped 9 bases and J dropped 7; count of bases not matched to a gene: 8. Germline values: CDR1 LNHDA, CDR2 SQIVND (reference sequence). The CDR3 nucleotides are TGTGCCAGCGGGGGGGAAGGCCTTAATGAGCAGTTCTTC. Translated, it gives CASGGEGLNEQFF.

The rearrangement joins TRBV3-1 (or the pseudogene TRBV3-2) to TRBJ1-2; D is perhaps TRBD1 (6 bases). V dropped 2 bases and J dropped 8 bases, with 12 bases sitting between them. Looked up from germline, CDR1 is LGHDT and CDR2 is YNNKEL (reference sequence). This CDR3 comprises 13 residues. As DNA, the CDR3 is TGTGCCAGCAGCCAAAGGGGGAATTCGGGCTACACCTTC. Translating gives CASSQRGNSGYTF.

This chain uses TRBV19 with TRBJ1-5; D uncertain. This CDR3 has 12 residues. The V gene lost 10 bases and the J gene lost 3 bases, with 10 bases spanning the gap. Germline assignment: CDR1 LNHDA and CDR2 SQIVND (reference sequence). The CDR3 reads CATGRINQPQHF. The CDR3 region has the DNA TGTGCCACCGGACGGATCAATCAGCCCCAGCATTTT.